This is a list of T cell receptor beta chains from one sample in a study of response to subunit inactivated influenza vaccine. TCRdb redid the calling of the RT-PCR reads with MiXCR, one entry per CDR3 protein. The sample consists of some 800,000 distinct CDR3 sequences, around 20% of them appearing once. The source material was PBMCs from blood, sampled 4 to 6 days after vaccination. The receptor set was obtained from a middle-aged man who received an inactivated influenza vaccine. Each CDR3 is given with its conserved first and last residue.

v_call | cdr3_aa
TRBV11-2 | CASSLGGGDWRLTSTDTQYF
TRBV6-5 | CASSYSLGFTGGYTF
TRBV20-1 | CSARGGTIYYGYTF
TRBV5-1 | CASSFGVTPRKEVFF
TRBV6-1 | CASSIGQTMVDNEQFF
TRBV7-9 | CASSFARGRTDTQYF
TRBV5-1 | CASRARPNQPQHF
TRBV5-1 | CASSLVAGAPNEQFF
TRBV12-3/TRBV12-4 | CASSFGGVTEAFF
TRBV4-2 | CASSPAGGTDNEQFF
TRBV7-9 | CASKFIRGDNEQFF
TRBV29-1 | CSVVYSNQPQHF
TRBV20-1 | CSASTSGQGYEQYF
TRBV20-1 | CSASQGSRVAYEQYF
TRBV11-1 | CASSLLRTVNANTGELFF
TRBV12-3/TRBV12-4 | CASSHGRTSPLHF
TRBV20-1 | CSARGAQGTDTQYF
TRBV7-9 | CASSALDRGPYEQYF
TRBV29-1 | CSVGPSYEQYF
TRBV30 | CAWSDSPRTSGSTQETQYF
TRBV7-9 | CASTQSGYGDTEAFF
TRBV9 | CASSESGGPYNEQFF